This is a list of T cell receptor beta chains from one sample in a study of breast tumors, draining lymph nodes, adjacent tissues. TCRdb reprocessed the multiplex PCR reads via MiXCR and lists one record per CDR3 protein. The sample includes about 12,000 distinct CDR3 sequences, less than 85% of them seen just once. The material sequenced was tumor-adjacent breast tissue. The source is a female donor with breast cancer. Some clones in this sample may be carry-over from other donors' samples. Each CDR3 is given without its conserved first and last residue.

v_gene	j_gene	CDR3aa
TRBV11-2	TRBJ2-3	ASSLVLADTDTQY
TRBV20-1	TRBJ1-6	SAKTGVNSPLH
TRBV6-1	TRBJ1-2	ASTPSGQGYT
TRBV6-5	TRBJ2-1	ASSYRPGFNEQF
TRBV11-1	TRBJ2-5	ASSLGRVRETQY
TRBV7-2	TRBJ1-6	ASSAPGTGLNSPLH
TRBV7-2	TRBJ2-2	ASSLSTGELF
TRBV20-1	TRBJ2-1	SARDGLSSYNEQF
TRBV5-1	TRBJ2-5	ASSPTGTQETQY
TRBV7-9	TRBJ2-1	ASSLIQRYNEQF
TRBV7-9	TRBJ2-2	ASSLVAGGTNTGELF
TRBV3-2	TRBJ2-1	ASSTQTQF
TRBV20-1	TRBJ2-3	SAEDRRRGTDTQY
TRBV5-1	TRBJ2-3	ASSFPRERTDTQY
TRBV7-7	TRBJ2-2	ASSHPTGELF
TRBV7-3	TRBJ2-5	ASSLTGTYQETQY
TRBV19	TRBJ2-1	ASSERNEQF
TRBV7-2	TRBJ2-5	ASSLGGTSGQETQY
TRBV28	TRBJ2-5	ASSYGGAQY
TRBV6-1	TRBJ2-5	ASRRQGYETQY
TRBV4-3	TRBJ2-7	ASSQGLLRNDRAYEQY
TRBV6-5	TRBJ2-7	ASSYSGDTAYEQY
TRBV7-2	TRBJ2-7	ASSFTRDYEQY
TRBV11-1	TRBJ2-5	ASRQQGGETQY
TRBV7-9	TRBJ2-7	ASSFTSGEQY
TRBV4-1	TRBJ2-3	ASSQDHSPGRTDTQY
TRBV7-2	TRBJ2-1	ASSPINQAGGSYNEQF
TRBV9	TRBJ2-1	ASSVEDRSGRGGNNEQF
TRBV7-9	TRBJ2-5	ASSLDAGQETQY
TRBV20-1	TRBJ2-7	SATSGTAAYEQY
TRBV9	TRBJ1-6	ASSVGAYNSPLH
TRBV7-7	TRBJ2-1	ASSLARGNEQF
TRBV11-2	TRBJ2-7	ASSPIQGSVNEQY
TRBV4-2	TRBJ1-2	ASSQRGAGGYT
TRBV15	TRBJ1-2	ATSPGVGLVYGYT
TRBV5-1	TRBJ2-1	ASSRSLAGGQGEQF
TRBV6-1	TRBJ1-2	ASTPDRTTFGYT
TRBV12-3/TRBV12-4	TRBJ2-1	ASSGTSGRASRNEQF
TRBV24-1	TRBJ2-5	ATSDFRSDRGREETQY
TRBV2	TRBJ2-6	ASSVDGANVLT
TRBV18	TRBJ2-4	ASSPPEAKNIQY
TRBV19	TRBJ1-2	ASSILSRGPGYGYT
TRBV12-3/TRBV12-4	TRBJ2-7	ASRASGSGWEQY
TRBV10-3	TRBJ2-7	AISLRDRAHEQY
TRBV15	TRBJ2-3	ATSRSGSGVDTQY